The rows below give T cell receptor beta chains drawn from one sample of a study of cytomegalovirus exposure and HLA in healthy donors. Assay used: immunoSEQ multiplex PCR; TCRdb lists only in-frame clones, some missing. The sample holds around 140,000 clones, roughly 78% seen once. The sample taken for sequencing was PBMCs. Receptors were obtained from a man aged 45-60 years in good health and CMV-seropositive. CDR3s include the opening cysteine and the closing phenylalanine or tryptophan. The D gene is left open where the match is weak. Clone size appears in some rows only: once, few, many, or a class for an expanded clone.

cdr3_aa,cdr3_nt,j_call,d_call,clone_size,cdr3_length,v_call
CASRGTGHTGELFF,TGTGCCAGTAGGGGGACAGGGCACACCGGGGAGCTGTTTTTT,TRBJ2-2,TRBD1,-,14,TRBV7-9
CATSRGGRGTYNEQFF,TGTGCCACCAGCAGAGGGGGCAGAGGGACTTACAATGAGCAGTTCTTC,TRBJ2-1,-,-,16,TRBV15
CASSLAYLAGQGDTEAFF,TGTGCCAGCAGCTTAGCCTATTTAGCGGGACAGGGGGACACTGAAGCTTTCTTT,TRBJ1-1,TRBD1,few,18,TRBV7-6
CASSLGLAGGPTDTQYF,TGCGCCAGCAGCTTGGGACTAGCGGGGGGACCCACAGATACGCAGTATTTT,TRBJ2-3,TRBD2,-,17,TRBV5-1
CASSQGVVNAGELFF,TGTGCCAGCAGTCAGGGGGTAGTGAACGCCGGGGAGCTGTTTTTT,TRBJ2-2,TRBD1,-,15,TRBV6-1
CASRQAGTVVKELFF,TGTGCCAGCAGACAAGCCGGGACAGTGGTAAAGGAACTGTTTTTT,TRBJ1-4,TRBD1,few,15,TRBV2
CSVVTGYGYTF,TGCAGCGTTGTTACAGGCTATGGCTACACCTTC,TRBJ1-2,-,few,11,TRBV29-1
CATNGGRGNTEAFF,TGTGCCACCAACGGGGGGCGGGGGAACACTGAAGCTTTCTTT,TRBJ1-1,-,-,14,TRBV10-3
CASSLQGATEAFF,TGTGCCAGCAGCCTACAGGGCGCCACTGAAGCTTTCTTT,TRBJ1-1,-,-,13,TRBV2
CASSVTGDSNQPQHF,TGTGCCAGCAGCGTGACAGGGGATAGCAATCAGCCCCAGCATTTT,TRBJ1-5,TRBD1,few,15,TRBV7-2
CASSNSGSFQETQYF,TGTGCCAGCAGTAATAGCGGTTCTTTTCAAGAGACCCAGTACTTC,TRBJ2-5,-,-,15,TRBV5-5
CASSPRGSSEKLFF,TGTGCTAGCTCACCGAGAGGATCGAGTGAAAAACTGTTTTTT,TRBJ1-4,-,-,14,TRBV18
CASSLKGNSPLHF,TGTGCCAGCAGTTTAAAGGGGAATTCACCCCTCCACTTT,TRBJ1-6,-,few,13,TRBV27
CASSPWTSSYNEQFF,TGTGCCAGCAGCCCGTGGACAAGCTCCTACAATGAGCAGTTCTTC,TRBJ2-1,-,-,15,TRBV7-2
CASSIGLAGVYEQYF,TGTGCCAGCAGCATCGGACTAGCGGGAGTTTACGAGCAGTACTTC,TRBJ2-7,TRBD2,-,15,TRBV7-9
CASSLRGTGTDTQYF,TGTGCCAGCAGCCTGCGGGGAACGGGCACAGATACGCAGTATTTT,TRBJ2-3,-,-,15,TRBV9
CASSPAGQGGDTQYF,TGCGCCAGCAGCCCCGCGGGACAGGGGGGCGATACGCAGTATTTT,TRBJ2-3,TRBD1,-,15,TRBV4-1
CASSQLQGENTEAFF,TGCGCCAGCAGCCAATTACAGGGGGAGAACACTGAAGCTTTCTTT,TRBJ1-1,TRBD1,-,15,TRBV4-1
CASSASGTSRYEQYF,TGTGCCAGCAGTGCCTCCGGGACTAGTCGCTACGAGCAGTACTTC,TRBJ2-7,TRBD2,-,15,TRBV27
CASSLLAPGSPLHF,TGTGCCAGCAGCTTGCTGGCCCCGGGATCACCCCTCCACTTT,TRBJ1-6,-,-,14,TRBV5-6
CSSSLARTGNQPQHF,TGTTCCAGCAGCTTAGCGAGGACAGGGAATCAGCCCCAGCATTTT,TRBJ1-5,TRBD1,-,15,TRBV7-9
CASSYATGRRTGELFF,TGTGCCAGCAGTTACGCAACAGGGCGTCGAACCGGGGAGCTGTTTTTT,TRBJ2-2,-,-,16,TRBV6-5
CALRDRERGRQFF,TGTGCGTTAAGGGACAGGGAGAGGGGCCGTCAGTTCTTC,TRBJ2-1,TRBD1,-,13,TRBV28
CASSQVRYGSSYNEQFF,TGTGCCAGCAGCCAAGTTCGGTACGGTAGCTCCTACAATGAGCAGTTCTTC,TRBJ2-1,-,-,17,TRBV4-2
CASRSTGANIQYF,TGTGCCAGCAGAAGTACAGGGGCTAACATTCAGTACTTC,TRBJ2-4,TRBD1,-,13,TRBV27
CASSLTSGPYNEQFF,TGTGCCAGCAGCCTGACTAGCGGGCCCTACAATGAGCAGTTCTTC,TRBJ2-1,TRBD2,-,15,TRBV7-2
CASSLGQTSGNTIYF,TGTGCCAGCAGCTTGGGACAGACCTCTGGAAACACCATATATTTT,TRBJ1-3,-,-,15,TRBV5-4
CASSFGRENTEAFF,TGCGCCAGCAGCTTCGGACGGGAGAACACTGAAGCTTTCTTT,TRBJ1-1,-,-,14,TRBV5-1
CASSIGFYTEAFF,TGTGCCAGTAGTATCGGGTTCTACACTGAAGCTTTCTTT,TRBJ1-1,-,few,13,TRBV19
CASSTRTGGETQYF,TGTGCCAGCAGCACCCGGACGGGGGGAGAGACCCAGTACTTC,TRBJ2-5,TRBD2,-,14,TRBV5-4
CASTHRGQMDYEQYF,TGTGCCAGCACCCATCGGGGACAGATGGACTACGAGCAGTACTTC,TRBJ2-7,TRBD1,-,15,TRBV27
CASSLTAEGTDTQYF,TGTGCCAGCAGCTTAACAGCAGAGGGCACAGATACGCAGTATTTT,TRBJ2-3,-,few,15,TRBV7-3
CASSYFYGDTQYF,TGTGCCAGCAGTTACTTCTACGGAGATACGCAGTATTTT,TRBJ2-3,-,-,13,TRBV6-6
CASSQGPGGANNEQFF,TGCGCCAGCAGCCAGGGTCCCGGGGGGGCGAACAATGAGCAGTTCTTC,TRBJ2-1,TRBD2,-,16,TRBV4-1
CASSLGLAGDLDEQFF,TGCGCCAGCAGCTTGGGACTAGCGGGGGACCTAGATGAGCAGTTCTTC,TRBJ2-1,TRBD2,-,16,TRBV5-1
CATSGQGYETQYF,TGCGCCACCTCAGGACAGGGCTACGAGACCCAGTACTTC,TRBJ2-5,TRBD1,-,13,TRBV5-1
CASSPVRGITEAFF,TGTGCCAGCAGTCCCGTCCGGGGTATAACTGAAGCTTTCTTT,TRBJ1-1,-,-,14,TRBV6-5
CASRAGQGYGYTF,TGTGCCAGCAGGGCGGGACAGGGCTATGGCTACACCTTC,TRBJ1-2,TRBD1,-,13,TRBV13
CAIRGATGGTEAFF,TGTGCCATCAGGGGGGCGACAGGGGGCACTGAAGCTTTCTTT,TRBJ1-1,TRBD1,-,14,TRBV10-3
CASSRRDRESQYF,TGCGCCAGCAGCCGGAGGGACAGGGAATCTCAGTACTTC,TRBJ2-7,TRBD1,-,13,TRBV5-1
CASSLARILRGLGFGEQFF,TGTGCCAGCAGCTTAGCTCGCATATTACGAGGACTAGGGTTCGGTGAGCAGTTCTTC,TRBJ2-1,TRBD2,once,19,TRBV7-8
CASSLTDNQPQHF,TGTGCCAGCAGCTTAACAGACAATCAGCCCCAGCATTTT,TRBJ1-5,-,-,13,TRBV11-2
CASSYQAGPNEQFF,TGTGCCAGCAGTTACCAAGCAGGCCCCAATGAGCAGTTCTTC,TRBJ2-1,-,few,14,TRBV6-5
CATSGDLSNEQFF,TGTGCCACCAGCGGAGACTTGAGCAATGAGCAGTTCTTC,TRBJ2-1,-,-,13,TRBV15
CASSEIGGRASYNEQFF,TGTGCCAGCAGTGAAATCGGCGGGAGGGCCTCCTACAATGAGCAGTTCTTC,TRBJ2-1,TRBD2,-,17,TRBV6-1
CASSPSLAASYEQYF,TGTGCCAGCTCACCCTCTTTAGCTGCGAGCTACGAGCAGTACTTC,TRBJ2-7,-,-,15,TRBV18
CASSQDYGVTNEKLFF,TGTGCCAGCAGCCAAGATTACGGTGTAACTAATGAAAAACTGTTTTTT,TRBJ1-4,-,-,16,TRBV14
CASSPRDKGGYTF,TGTGCCAGCAGCCCCCGGGACAAGGGAGGCTACACCTTC,TRBJ1-2,-,once,13,TRBV5-4
CASSPQTGRIKAFF,TGTGCCAGCAGCCCCCAGACAGGGCGTATTAAAGCTTTCTTT,TRBJ1-1,TRBD1,-,14,TRBV9
CASARREPLGNQPQHF,TGTGCCAGTGCGAGGAGGGAACCCCTGGGCAATCAGCCCCAGCATTTT,TRBJ1-5,-,-,16,TRBV2
CASSFTGTGGIAVF,TGTGCCAGTAGTTTTACCGGGACAGGGGGGATCGCCGTCTTC,TRBJ1-2,TRBD1,-,14,TRBV19
CASSEARFANSPLHF,TGTGCCAGCAGTGAAGCGCGTTTTGCTAATTCACCCCTCCACTTT,TRBJ1-6,-,-,15,TRBV2
CASSLVPREAFF,TGTGCCAGCAGCTTAGTCCCCCGGGAAGCTTTCTTT,TRBJ1-1,-,-,12,TRBV7-8
CASSKLAGASDEQFF,TGTGCCAGCAGCAAGCTAGCGGGAGCATCAGATGAGCAGTTCTTC,TRBJ2-1,TRBD2,-,15,TRBV9